This TCR beta chain was observed in a study of T cell responses to AZD1222 COVID-19 vaccine. Points from the study as a whole: Close to half of spike-specific TCRs reportedly recognize unmutated variant regions. There were mostly white British donors and more females than males, and clonal diversity was possibly underestimated.

This CDR3 spans 14 amino acids. V lost 0 bases and J lost 5, with 7 bases in between. Germline CDR1 is MRHNA and CDR2 is SNTAGT. A remark on this clone: Antigen unknown.

Here immunoSEQ multiplex PCR was the method, and the copy in TCRdb shows in-frame clones only, minus some. In the table there are around 70,000 clones, 85% of which are singletons. Source: peripheral blood, taken on day 0 of AZD1222 vaccination. This TCR was recovered from an adult in good health. V and J are TRBV6-4 and TRBJ2-2; D gene uncertain. The CDR3 nucleotides read TGTGCCAGCAGTGACTCAGGTTTAACCGGGGAGCTGTTTTTT. It encodes CASSDSGLTGELFF.